A selection of T cell receptor beta chains follows, all from one sample in a study of CD8 T cells in Susac syndrome. A single record per CDR3 protein comes from TCRdb applying MiXCR to the immunoSEQ multiplex PCR reads. This table holds approximately 83,000 distinct CDR3 sequences, around 94% found once. Sequencing used CD8+ T cells from PBMCs. These TCRs come from a human donor with Susac syndrome. CDR3s include the opening cysteine and the closing phenylalanine or tryptophan. Fields, in order: J gene, clone size, D gene, V gene, CDR3 protein, CDR3 DNA. The D gene is left open where the match is weak. Clone size is stated in some rows and not others, as once, few, many or a class when expanded.

J: TRBJ2-7
size: -
D: TRBD1
V: TRBV11-2
CDR3: CASSRTLDRGYEQYF
DNA: TGTGCCAGCAGCCGGACCCTTGACAGGGGGTACGAGCAGTACTTC

J: TRBJ2-7
size: few
D: -
V: TRBV27
CDR3: CASRPYWTSYEQYF
DNA: TGTGCCAGCAGGCCGTATTGGACTTCCTACGAGCAGTACTTC

J: TRBJ2-1
size: -
D: TRBD2
V: TRBV6-5
CDR3: CASGTSPLNEQFF
DNA: TGTGCCTCCGGGACTAGTCCCCTCAATGAGCAGTTCTTC

J: TRBJ2-2
size: -
D: TRBD2
V: TRBV6-4
CDR3: CASSPGLANTGELFF
DNA: TGTGCCAGCAGCCCAGGACTAGCGAACACCGGGGAGCTGTTTTTT

J: TRBJ2-5
size: -
D: TRBD2
V: TRBV30
CDR3: CAWSISGGSAQYF
DNA: TGTGCCTGGAGTATTAGCGGGGGGTCGGCCCAGTACTTC

J: TRBJ2-7
size: -
D: TRBD2
V: TRBV28
CDR3: CASSLTLMGTSDYEQYF
DNA: TGTGCCAGCAGTTTAACTTTGATGGGGACTAGCGACTACGAGCAGTACTTC

J: TRBJ2-7
size: -
D: TRBD1
V: TRBV2
CDR3: CASDHRGTSYEQYF
DNA: TGTGCCAGCGATCACAGGGGAACCTCCTACGAGCAGTACTTC

J: TRBJ2-1
size: -
D: TRBD2
V: TRBV19
CDR3: CASSLGTSGMNEQFF
DNA: TGTGCCAGTAGTCTCGGGACTAGCGGGATGAATGAGCAGTTCTTC

J: TRBJ2-3
size: -
D: TRBD2
V: TRBV7-3
CDR3: CASSFGGRDADTQYF
DNA: TGTGCCAGCAGCTTTGGCGGGAGGGACGCGGATACGCAGTATTTT

J: TRBJ2-1
size: -
D: -
V: TRBV2
CDR3: CASTQGYSYNEQFF
DNA: TGTGCCAGCACCCAGGGGTACTCCTACAATGAGCAGTTCTTC

J: TRBJ2-7
size: -
D: TRBD2
V: TRBV19
CDR3: CASSNQTSGVDEQYF
DNA: TGTGCCAGTAGTAACCAGACTAGCGGGGTCGACGAGCAGTACTTC

J: TRBJ2-7
size: -
D: TRBD2
V: TRBV12-3/TRBV12-4
CDR3: CASSLGGMISYEQYF
DNA: TGTGCCAGCAGTTTGGGGGGGATGATATCCTACGAGCAGTACTTC

J: TRBJ1-1
size: -
D: -
V: TRBV7-9
CDR3: CASSSGGNTEAFF
DNA: TGTGCCAGCAGCTCTGGGGGGAACACTGAAGCTTTCTTT

J: TRBJ1-2
size: -
D: -
V: TRBV5-6
CDR3: CASSLQGSGYGYTF
DNA: TGTGCCAGCAGCTTGCAGGGGTCGGGCTATGGCTACACCTTC

J: TRBJ2-1
size: -
D: -
V: TRBV5-1
CDR3: CASSLDGASSYNEQFF
DNA: TGCGCCAGCAGCTTGGACGGGGCTAGCTCCTACAATGAGCAGTTCTTC

J: TRBJ2-7
size: -
D: -
V: TRBV25-1
CDR3: CASSGRLEQYF
DNA: TGTGCCAGCAGTGGGCGGCTGGAGCAGTACTTC

J: TRBJ2-7
size: -
D: -
V: TRBV3-1
CDR3: CASSQDDCVMNF
DNA: TGTGCCAGCAGCCAAGATGATTGTGTCATGAACTTC

J: TRBJ2-1
size: -
D: TRBD2
V: TRBV12-5
CDR3: CASGLATSGAVYNEQFF
DNA: TGTGCTAGTGGTTTGGCAACAAGCGGGGCGGTTTACAATGAGCAGTTCTTC

J: TRBJ2-2
size: -
D: -
V: TRBV7-3
CDR3: CASSLLGTGELFF
DNA: TGTGCCAGCAGCCTGCTGGGCACCGGGGAGCTGTTTTTT

J: TRBJ2-7
size: once
D: -
V: TRBV6-5
CDR3: CASSYKGSYEQYF
DNA: TGTGCCAGCAGTTACAAGGGCTCCTACGAGCAGTACTTC

J: TRBJ1-1
size: -
D: TRBD1
V: TRBV19
CDR3: CASSIDSTGEAEAFF
DNA: TGTGCCAGTAGTATAGATTCGACAGGGGAAGCTGAAGCTTTCTTT

J: TRBJ1-1
size: -
D: TRBD1
V: TRBV20-1
CDR3: CSAFGQGNTEAFF
DNA: TGCAGTGCTTTCGGACAGGGGAACACTGAAGCTTTCTTT

J: TRBJ1-5
size: -
D: -
V: TRBV20-1
CDR3: CSARDSGIYQPQHF
DNA: TGCAGTGCTAGAGATTCAGGGATTTATCAGCCCCAGCATTTT

J: TRBJ2-7
size: -
D: -
V: TRBV4-2
CDR3: CASSQESGNSYEQYF
DNA: TGTGCCAGCAGCCAAGAGTCAGGTAACTCCTACGAGCAGTACTTC

J: TRBJ2-7
size: -
D: TRBD2
V: TRBV6-1
CDR3: CASSPSAGGLAYEQYF
DNA: TGTGCCAGCAGTCCATCGGCGGGAGGTTTGGCTTACGAGCAGTACTTC

J: TRBJ1-2
size: -
D: -
V: TRBV25-1
CDR3: CASSRGGGYTF
DNA: TGTGCCAGCAGCAGGGGAGGAGGCTACACCTTC

J: TRBJ1-5
size: -
D: TRBD1
V: TRBV12-3/TRBV12-4
CDR3: CASSGGQTSDSNQPQHF
DNA: TGTGCCAGCAGTGGGGGACAGACCTCCGATAGCAATCAGCCCCAGCATTTT

J: TRBJ1-4
size: -
D: -
V: TRBV4-2
CDR3: CASSQPVKLELFF
DNA: TGTGCCAGCAGCCAGCCCGTGAAGTTGGAACTGTTTTTT

J: TRBJ2-3
size: -
D: TRBD2
V: TRBV7-9
CDR3: CASSLSSPSGGDTQYF
DNA: TGTGCCAGCAGCTTGAGTTCCCCTAGCGGGGGTGATACGCAGTATTTT

J: TRBJ2-1
size: once
D: TRBD2
V: TRBV20-1
CDR3: CIGREGLYNEQFF
DNA: TGCATAGGGCGGGAGGGCCTCTACAATGAGCAGTTCTTC

J: TRBJ2-7
size: -
D: -
V: TRBV4-3
CDR3: CASSQDRGKATYEQYF
DNA: TGCGCCAGCAGCCAAGATCGAGGGAAGGCTACCTACGAGCAGTACTTC

J: TRBJ2-1
size: -
D: TRBD2
V: TRBV20-1
CDR3: CSARSPGLAGEQFF
DNA: TGCAGTGCTAGAAGTCCGGGACTAGCGGGAGAGCAGTTCTTC

J: TRBJ1-1
size: -
D: -
V: TRBV7-2
CDR3: CASSLRRSLNTEAFF
DNA: TGTGCCAGCAGCTTGAGACGGAGTTTGAACACTGAAGCTTTCTTT

J: TRBJ2-2
size: once
D: -
V: TRBV30
CDR3: CAWTPTRELFF
DNA: TGTGCCTGGACCCCGACCCGGGAGCTGTTTTTT

J: TRBJ1-1
size: -
D: -
V: TRBV5-1
CDR3: CASSHGGASEVFF
DNA: TGCGCCAGCAGCCATGGGGGGGCCTCTGAAGTTTTCTTT

J: TRBJ2-3
size: -
D: -
V: TRBV4-3
CDR3: CASSQDKIDTQYF
DNA: TGCGCCAGCAGCCAAGATAAGATAGATACGCAGTATTTT

J: TRBJ2-1
size: -
D: TRBD2
V: TRBV19
CDR3: CASSTREHNEQFF
DNA: TGTGCCAGTAGTACGCGGGAGCACAATGAGCAGTTCTTC